This T cell receptor (beta chain) was documented in a study of T-cell memory formation after mild COVID-19. Findings and caveats of the study: Shrinking CD4+ clones resided mostly in CM and EM, and CD8+ ones in EMRA.

Details on this clonotype: Antigen: not known.

Via MiXCR, TCRdb re-called the 5' RACE reads, giving one row per CDR3 protein. The repertoire holds about 29,000 distinct CDR3 sequences, with 15% to 20% as singletons. Germline values: CDR1 SGHAT, CDR2 FQNNGV. V shed 7 bases, J shed 5 bases, and the junction held 10 bases outside the gene matches. This CDR3 contains 15 residues. The sequenced sample was PBMCs or a T cell subset sorted from them (not recorded which). The chain has TRBV11-2 and TRBJ2-5, with 10 nucleotides matching TRBD2. This receptor was obtained from an adult who had mild COVID-19 (a few samples of this study predate the infection). Cell type and time point are not known. The CDR3 DNA follows: TGTGCCAGCACTCATTGGACGGGACTAGCGGAGACCCAGTACTTC. Translation: CASTHWTGLAETQYF.